Following are 30 T cell receptor beta chains from one sample sequenced in a study of OX40 agonist ivuxolimab in advanced cancers. The data were produced by immunoSEQ multiplex PCR, yet TCRdb's version contains in-frame clones alone and is incomplete. The sample carries tens of thousands of clones, about 86% recorded once. Sequenced here: CD4+ or CD8+ T cells sorted from blood, sampled in a trial of the OX40 agonist ivuxolimab. The source is an adult with an advanced solid tumor such as melanoma, head and neck, liver or kidney cancer.

This chain joins TRBV19 and TRBJ2-3, with D unresolved. The germline V gene encodes CDR1 LNHDA and CDR2 SQIVND (reference sequence). CDR3 length equals 13 residues. Trimming pared 5 bases from V and 2 bases from J, leaving 8 bases between. For the CDR3, the DNA is TGTGCCAGTAGTGTGGCTAACACAGATACGCAGTATTTT. Translation: CASSVANTDTQYF. The whole variable domain, filled in from reference TRBV19 and TRBJ2-3, reads DGGITQSPKYLFRKEGQNVTLSCEQNLNHDAMYWYRQDPGQGLRLIYYSQIVNDFQKGDIAEGYSVSREKKESFPLTVTSAQKNPTAFYLCASSVANTDTQYFGPGTRLTVL.

The V gene is TRBV20-1, the J gene TRBJ1-2; 7 bases are shared with TRBD1. The CDR3 has 11 residues. Germline V CDR1 and CDR2: DFQATT, SNEGSKA (reference sequence). V lost 7 bases and J lost 4; bases outside the gene matches: 3. CDR3 nucleotides: TGCAGTGGGGGGGACAGCTATGGCTACACCTTC. Residues: CSGGDSYGYTF.

The rearrangement joins TRBV6-4 to TRBJ2-7; possibly TRBD1 or TRBD2 for D (5 bases each). V shed 6 bases and J shed 2 bases, with 23 bases lying between them. CDR1 and CDR2 (germline): MRHNA, SNTAGT. The CDR3 loop spans 17 amino acids. The CDR3 DNA reads TGTGCCAGCAGGACGAGGGGTCCATATCCTTCTACCTACGAGCAGTACTTC. It specifies CASRTRGPYPSTYEQYF.

This clone appeared once. The V and J genes are TRBV7-6 and TRBJ2-7; D uncertain. This CDR3 spans 13 amino acids. Germline CDR1 reads SGHVS; CDR2 reads FNYEAQ. Trimming took 5 bases from V and 3 from J, leaving 11 bases between them. The CDR3, as DNA: TGTGCCAGCAGCCGCGACACAGACTACGAGCAGTACTTC. The encoded protein is CASSRDTDYEQYF.

The chain recombines TRBV6-6 with TRBJ1-1; D is ambiguous. Trimming removed 4 bases at V and 8 bases at J, with 11 bases between. From germline, CDR1 is MNHNY and CDR2 SVGAGI (reference sequence). The CDR3 length is 12 residues. CDR3 nucleotides: TGTGCCAGCAGTTCTAACGGCGGGGAAGCTTTCTTT. Protein sequence: CASSSNGGEAFF.

The count of this clone is one. The gene calls are TRBV10-3 and TRBJ2-3, with a tentative D call TRBD2 (5 bases). The CDR3 is made up of 17 amino acids. Germline assignment: CDR1 ENHRY and CDR2 SYGVKD. Trimming stripped 2 bases from V and 4 bases from J, with 19 bases between. The CDR3 DNA reads TGTGCCATCAGTGAGCTCGGTGGCCGCCGGGGATCAGATACGCAGTATTTT. Its translation is CAISELGGRRGSDTQYF.

This chain links TRBV5-4 with TRBJ2-1; no reliable D call. V lost 1 base, J lost 6 bases, and 23 bases lay in between. This CDR3 is 18 amino acids long. The germline V gene encodes CDR1 SGHNT and CDR2 YYREEE (reference sequence). The CDR3 nucleotides read TGTGCCAGCAGCTTGCCGCTCGCGCGAGTGAGTATCCGCAATGAGCAGTTCTTC. It specifies CASSLPLARVSIRNEQFF.

This clone appeared a few times. One end of the junction fails to match germline, which may point to a read error. The chain joins TRBV5-4 to TRBJ2-3; no clear D gene. This CDR3 comprises 15 residues. From germline, CDR1 is SGHNT and CDR2 YYREEE (reference sequence). Here the CDR3 DNA reads TGTGCCAGCAACTTGCGAGGTGGGCAGACAGATACGCAGTATTTT. Translated, it gives CASNLRGGQTDTQYF.

This chain joins TRBV28 and TRBJ1-3; D unclear. Germline V gene data show CDR1 as MDHEN and CDR2 as SYDVKM. The CDR3 runs to 13 residues. V shed 9 bases and J shed 2 bases, with 11 bases lying between them. The DNA for the CDR3 is TGTGCCAGTTATGAGCGGGCTGGAAACACCATATATTTT. Translation: CASYERAGNTIYF.

This sequence joins TRBV5-6 and TRBJ2-7; D gene ambiguous. CDR3 length: 13 amino acids. Trimming left V 4 bases short and J 3 bases short, with 11 bases between. Germline CDR1 SGHDT, CDR2 YYEEEE. CDR3 residues: CASSPPRIYEQYF. For the CDR3, the DNA is TGTGCCAGCAGCCCGCCTAGGATCTACGAGCAGTACTTC.

The chain joins TRBV7-2 to TRBJ2-5; the D is unclear. The germline V gene has CDR1 SGHTA and CDR2 FQGNSA. The V end was cut by 3 bases, the J end by 3 bases, with 11 bases between. The CDR3 is 14 residues long. As DNA, the CDR3 is TGTGCCAGCAGCTTTCGGTCGCCAGAAGAGACCCAGTACTTC. The encoded protein is CASSFRSPEETQYF.

The chain carries TRBV5-6 and TRBJ2-7; 9 bases fit TRBD1. Germline CDR1 reads SGHDT; CDR2 reads YYEEEE. The junction had 13 bases not matched to a gene; V was cut back by 7 bases and J by 5 bases. The CDR3 has 15 amino acids. This CDR3 reads CASLKAGQGSNEQYF. The CDR3 DNA reads TGTGCCAGCCTTAAGGCGGGACAGGGCTCGAACGAGCAGTACTTC.

This chain uses TRBV6-1 with TRBJ2-7; the D gene could be TRBD1 or TRBD2 (5 bases each). CDR3 length: 14 residues. The germline V gene encodes CDR1 MNHNS and CDR2 SASEGT. V lost 5 bases and J lost 5, with 16 bases in between. CDR3 sequence reads: CASSPGTPPDEQYF. In DNA, the CDR3 is TGTGCCAGCAGTCCCGGGACCCCTCCCGACGAGCAGTACTTC.

This rearrangement joins TRBV9 to TRBJ2-5; D is ambiguous. Trimming took 0 bases from V and 9 from J, leaving 18 bases between them. The CDR3 length is 15 residues. Germline loops: CDR1 SGDLS, CDR2 YYNGEE. In DNA, the CDR3 is TGTGCCAGCAGCGTAGAGGGCGTGGTCTTGTCGGCCCAGTACTTC. Its protein product is CASSVEGVVLSAQYF.

The CDR3 region is CASSQEGYRGLYEQYF. The CDR3 DNA follows: TGCGCCAGCAGCCAGGAGGGATACAGGGGGCTTTACGAGCAGTACTTC. V usage is TRBV4-3 and J usage is TRBJ2-5, with 9 bases identical to TRBD1. The J call could be wrong; TRBJ2-7 is a better fit for the DNA end. Looked up from germline, CDR1 is LGHNA and CDR2 is YSLEER. The CDR3 loop spans 16 amino acids.

The chain has TRBV30 and TRBJ2-5, with 8 bases matching TRBD2. Germline V gene sequence: CDR1 GTSNPN, CDR2 SVGIG (reference sequence). The CDR3 is made up of 13 amino acids. V trimming: 4 bases; J trimming: 7 bases; junction bases outside the gene matches: 8. The CDR3 coding sequence is TGTGCCTGGACCAGTAGCGGGGCCGGGACCCAGTACTTC. It translates to CAWTSSGAGTQYF.

The rearrangement uses TRBV15 and TRBJ2-3, with 15 nucleotides matching TRBD2. This CDR3 contains 17 residues. After removal of 5 bases from V and 2 bases from J, the junction contained 5 bases not matched to a gene. Germline CDR1 is LNHNV and CDR2 is YYDKDF (reference sequence). The CDR3 DNA follows: TGTGCCACCAGCGCCGGACTAGCGGGGGGGGTCACAGATACGCAGTATTTT. As protein: CATSAGLAGGVTDTQYF.

This clone was observed once. The same CDR3 also results from other DNA sequences found in this sample. The rearrangement links TRBV7-2 to TRBJ1-1; 8 bases fit TRBD1. The ends lost 5 bases at V and 0 bases at J; junction bases unmatched: 5. Germline V gene sequence: CDR1 SGHTA, CDR2 FQGNSA. The CDR3 has 15 residues. DNA of the CDR3: TGTGCCAGCAGCCTGAGACAGGGGATGAACACTGAAGCTTTCTTT. Its translation is CASSLRQGMNTEAFF.

The V and J genes are TRBV10-3 and TRBJ1-5; D is unresolved. CDR3 length: 12 residues. The germline V and J ends were trimmed by 3 bases and 4 bases, with 4 bases remaining between them. The germline CDR1 and CDR2 sequences are ENHRY and SYGVKD. The CDR3 DNA sequence: TGTGCCATCAGTGAAGGAAATCAGCCCCAGCATTTT. Translating gives CAISEGNQPQHF.

The chain is built from TRBV2 and TRBJ2-7; D is possibly TRBD2 (5 bases). The CDR3 covers 13 residues. With 6 bases removed from V and 4 bases from J, the gap between germline ends came to 13 bases. Germline V gene sequence: CDR1 SNHLY, CDR2 FYNNEI. The CDR3 nucleotides read TGTGCCAGCAGCGGGGTGTTGGTTTACGAGCAGTACTTC. Translation gives CASSGVLVYEQYF.

This rearrangement joins TRBV5-1 to TRBJ1-1; 7 bases fit TRBD1. CDR1 and CDR2 from the germline V gene are SGHRS and YFSETQ. After removal of 0 bases from V and 4 bases from J, the junction contained 9 bases not matched to a gene. The CDR3 covers 16 residues. CDR3 sequence: CASSLGQGGGFTEAFF. Here the CDR3 DNA reads TGCGCCAGCAGCTTGGGTCAGGGGGGTGGGTTCACTGAAGCTTTCTTT.

The chain joins TRBV7-6 to TRBJ2-5; 8 bases are a match to TRBD2. Germline V gene data show CDR1 as SGHVS and CDR2 as FNYEAQ. V shed 7 bases and J 7 bases; nucleotides not matched to a gene: 5. The CDR3 is 12 amino acids. For the CDR3, the DNA is TGTGCCAGCACCCACGGGGGGGGGACCCAGTACTTC. Protein product: CASTHGGGTQYF.

The chain links TRBV5-1 to TRBJ1-2; no firm D call. V lost 0 bases and J lost 7, with 13 bases in between. The CDR3 spans 14 residues. The germline gives CDR1 SGHRS, CDR2 YFSETQ. Here the CDR3 DNA reads TGCGCCAGCAGCTTGGCTTCGACCCTTACTGGCTACACCTTC. This translates into CASSLASTLTGYTF.

The chain is built from TRBV6-5 and TRBJ1-2, with D uncertain. With 6 bases removed from V and 4 bases from J, the gap between germline ends came to 15 bases. The CDR3 has 14 residues. The V gene's germline CDR1 is MNHEY and CDR2 SVGAGI. Here the CDR3 DNA reads TGTGCCAGCAGGAGACCGTTACCAGGCTATGGCTACACCTTC. It yields the protein CASRRPLPGYGYTF.

The chain carries TRBV15 and TRBJ1-5; 7 bases fit TRBD1. Germline loops: CDR1 LNHNV, CDR2 YYDKDF (reference sequence). The trim removed 0 bases at V and 6 bases at J, leaving 5 bases unmatched. The CDR3 spans 15 residues. CDR3 nucleotide sequence: TGTGCCACCAGCAGAGAGTTGGCAGGGGGTCAGCCCCAGCATTTT. Protein: CATSRELAGGQPQHF.

The chain joins TRBV28 to TRBJ2-5; D unresolved. Germline assignment: CDR1 MDHEN and CDR2 SYDVKM. This CDR3 is 16 amino acids long. The ends were cut back, 5 bases at V and 5 bases at J, with 21 bases in the middle. The CDR3 sequence is CASSIAADPLGETQYF. For the CDR3, the DNA is TGTGCCAGCAGTATCGCGGCAGACCCTTTAGGGGAGACCCAGTACTTC.

CDR3 bases: TGCGCCAGCAGCTTGGAGCGGACTAGCGGGGGTGGAGAGACCCAGTACTTC. The encoded protein is CASSLERTSGGGETQYF. V usage is TRBV5-1 and J usage is TRBJ2-5; 13 bases are shared with TRBD2. This CDR3 comprises 17 residues. The V and J ends lost 0 bases and 4 bases, in that order; junction bases with no gene match: 6. The germline V gene has CDR1 SGHRS and CDR2 YFSETQ.

This CDR3 reads CASSLGQRSSLVGYTF. CDR3 coding DNA: TGCGCCAGCAGCCTTGGCCAAAGGTCGTCCCTCGTAGGCTACACCTTC. The chain carries TRBV5-1 and TRBJ1-2; D ambiguous. CDR1 is SGHRS, CDR2 YFSETQ, per germline. The CDR3 has 16 amino acids. The V gene lost 4 bases and the J gene lost 8 bases, with 24 bases spanning the gap.

This clone was seen only a few times. This sequence joins TRBV11-3 and TRBJ1-1; D remains unclear. In germline, CDR1 is SGHNT, CDR2 YENEEA. V was shortened by 0 bases and J by 6 bases, with 8 bases between the two germline ends. The CDR3 has 13 amino acids. The chain's CDR3 is CASSLERVSEAFF. CDR3 DNA sequence: TGTGCCAGCAGCTTAGAAAGGGTCTCTGAAGCTTTCTTT.

V gene TRBV7-2 combines with J gene TRBJ2-7, with 7 bases matching TRBD1. With 1 base clipped from V and 3 bases from J, the junction kept 6 bases outside the gene matches. The CDR3 is made up of 15 amino acids. Per the germline V gene, CDR1 is SGHTA and CDR2 is FQGNSA. The DNA for the CDR3 is TGTGCCAGCAGCTTAGGCGCAGGGGGTGTCTACGAGCAGTACTTC. The encoded protein is CASSLGAGGVYEQYF. Combining the CDR3 with reference TRBV7-2 and TRBJ2-7 gives the whole variable domain GAGVSQSPSNKVTEKGKDVELRCDPISGHTALYWYRQSLGQGLEFLIYFQGNSAPDKSGLPSDRFSAERTGGSVSTLTIQRTQQEDSAVYLCASSLGAGGVYEQYFGPGTRLTVT.